This record concerns one TCR beta chain sequence. These data belong to a study of shared T cell receptors in the human thymus. CDR3 length equals 15 residues. The junction had 6 bases not matched to a gene; V was cut back by 2 bases and J by 5 bases. From germline, CDR1 is MNHEY and CDR2 SVGAGI. The repertoire was sequenced with immunoSEQ multiplex PCR; TCRdb's copy has only in-frame clones and lacks some. The table includes about 660,000 clones, around 89% detected once. The sample also formed part of further work on human thymus T cells.

This clonotype was sampled from a boy under two years old with a congenital heart defect. The chain combines TRBV6-5 with TRBJ2-5; TRBD1 matches at 9 bases. Sequences were obtained from thymocytes. The DNA of the CDR3 is TGTGCCAGCAGTTACACGGGAGGACAGGGGGAGACCCAGTACTTC. It codes for CASSYTGGQGETQYF.